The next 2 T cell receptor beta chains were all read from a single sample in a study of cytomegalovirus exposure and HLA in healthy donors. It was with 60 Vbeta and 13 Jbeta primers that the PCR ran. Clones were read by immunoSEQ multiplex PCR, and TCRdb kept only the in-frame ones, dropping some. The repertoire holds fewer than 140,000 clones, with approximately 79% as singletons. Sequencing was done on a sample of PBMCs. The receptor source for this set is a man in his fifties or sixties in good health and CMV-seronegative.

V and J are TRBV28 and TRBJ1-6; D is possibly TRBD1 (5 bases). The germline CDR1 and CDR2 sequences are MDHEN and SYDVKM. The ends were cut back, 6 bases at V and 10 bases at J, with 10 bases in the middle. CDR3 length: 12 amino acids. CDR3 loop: CASRGAGSPLHF. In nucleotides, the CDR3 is TGTGCCAGCAGAGGGGCAGGATCACCCCTCCACTTT.

The CDR3 sequence is CASSLFSSETQYF. The CDR3 nucleotides are TGTGCCAGCAGCCTCTTTTCCTCGGAGACCCAGTACTTC. V gene TRBV5-4 combines with J gene TRBJ2-5; D gene ambiguous. This CDR3 has 13 amino acids. Germline V gene data show CDR1 as SGHNT and CDR2 as YYREEE (reference sequence). Trimming took off 4 bases at V and 5 bases at J, with 12 bases between the two ends. Together with reference TRBV5-4 and TRBJ2-5, the CDR3 gives the full variable domain: ETGVTQSPTHLIKTRGQQVTLRCSSQSGHNTVSWYQQALGQGPQFIFQYYREEENGRGNFPPRFSGLQFPNYSSELNVNALELDDSALYLCASSLFSSETQYFGPGTRLLVL.